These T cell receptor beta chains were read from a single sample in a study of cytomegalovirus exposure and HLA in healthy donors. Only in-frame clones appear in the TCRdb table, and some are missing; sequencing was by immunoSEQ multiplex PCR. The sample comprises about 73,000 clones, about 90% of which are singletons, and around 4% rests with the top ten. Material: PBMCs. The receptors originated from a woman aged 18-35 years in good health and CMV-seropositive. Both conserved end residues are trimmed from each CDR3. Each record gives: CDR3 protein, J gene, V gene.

AWGQGTNEKLF	TRBJ1-4	TRBV30
ASSPVEGSGANVLT	TRBJ2-6	TRBV4-3
ASGDPGHTNTGELF	TRBJ2-2	TRBV9
AWNTYNEQF	TRBJ2-1	TRBV30
ASSKGLGLSSGNTIY	TRBJ1-3	TRBV2
ASSFGLGAEQF	TRBJ2-1	TRBV5-4
ASSFLQGAQETQY	TRBJ2-5	TRBV5-6
ASQGDRGYEQF	TRBJ2-1	TRBV2
ASSPRLATSTDTQY	TRBJ2-3	TRBV5-4
ASSERAGSSYEQY	TRBJ2-7	TRBV6-1
ASTGGETDTEAF	TRBJ1-1	TRBV6-1
ASSTERRYNNQPQH	TRBJ1-5	TRBV28
ASSPAGATRVTEAF	TRBJ1-1	TRBV4-1
ASSGGVRTDTQY	TRBJ2-3	TRBV9
ASSPYSSGANVLT	TRBJ2-6	TRBV18
ASSLAGGLYNEQF	TRBJ2-1	TRBV4-3
SVSQGNYGYT	TRBJ1-2	TRBV29-1
ASSSSGDEQY	TRBJ2-7	TRBV11-2
ASIASSGGEYEQY	TRBJ2-7	TRBV2
ASRREGSYNEQF	TRBJ2-1	TRBV28
ASSFQGGDNEQY	TRBJ2-7	TRBV7-2
ASSPGVTNQPQH	TRBJ1-5	TRBV27
AWSSGFDGYT	TRBJ1-2	TRBV30
ASRRTTSSYNEQF	TRBJ2-1	TRBV2
ASSMAGGPGELF	TRBJ2-2	TRBV7-2
ASSFSQGDGYT	TRBJ1-2	TRBV28
ASSLQGGAEAF	TRBJ1-1	TRBV11-3
ASSLEKSGEAF	TRBJ1-1	TRBV5-5
ASSSLRDRGTQETQY	TRBJ2-5	TRBV6-8
ASSYDDRANSPLH	TRBJ1-6	TRBV6-5
ASSEVLGGDEQY	TRBJ2-7	TRBV6-1
ASSPKRTGIHEQF	TRBJ2-1	TRBV27
ASGVGKTKNQPQH	TRBJ1-5	TRBV6-5
ASSLAGGLATPNTGELF	TRBJ2-2	TRBV7-9
ATASRRGKNEQF	TRBJ2-1	TRBV15
ASSSSLGQDTQY	TRBJ2-3	TRBV6-6
ASSQEGGARNQPQH	TRBJ1-5	TRBV4-2
ASSAGTGVGEQY	TRBJ2-7	TRBV2
ASSSGTGEAF	TRBJ1-1	TRBV18
ASSLAGTSRETQY	TRBJ2-5	TRBV11-3
ASSPSGELF	TRBJ2-2	TRBV11-2
AISPSGDSYNEQF	TRBJ2-1	TRBV10-3
AWALVTGTGELF	TRBJ2-2	TRBV30
ASSLYQGHEQF	TRBJ2-1	TRBV11-3
ASSFGGVTDTQY	TRBJ2-3	TRBV11-3
ASSEGTVANQPQH	TRBJ1-5	TRBV2
ASSLSVQRYTDTQY	TRBJ2-3	TRBV7-2
ASSFLAGAYEQY	TRBJ2-7	TRBV5-5
ASSGGSSDTQY	TRBJ2-3	TRBV27
ASGTTKSYEQY	TRBJ2-7	TRBV6-1
ASSSQGLATGQF	TRBJ2-1	TRBV11-2
ASSYSGRAGYNEQF	TRBJ2-1	TRBV6-6
ASSGRGRDEKLF	TRBJ1-4	TRBV5-6
ASRYSGSANTDTQY	TRBJ2-3	TRBV2